The 17 T cell receptor beta chains below all came from one sample that was sequenced in a study of blood T cell repertoires in COVID-19. The data were produced by immunoSEQ multiplex PCR, yet TCRdb's version contains in-frame clones alone and is incomplete. In the table there are a few hundred thousand clones, around 87% of which are singletons. The sequenced sample consisted of PBMCs or T cells enriched from blood (not recorded which). These receptor sequences come from a man aged 25-45 years in a cohort exposed to, infected with or recovered from COVID-19 (not recorded which).

This rearrangement joins TRBV5-5 to TRBJ1-2, with 7 bases matching TRBD1. Per the germline V gene, CDR1 is SGHKS and CDR2 is YYEKEE (reference sequence). CDR3 length: 11 amino acids. Trimming cost V 3 bases and J 9 bases; bases outside gene matches: 2. This CDR3 reads CASSWDSSYTF. The DNA of the CDR3 is TGTGCCAGCAGCTGGGACAGTAGCTACACCTTC.

The chain couples TRBV11-2 to TRBJ1-1, with D unresolved. The germline V gene encodes CDR1 SGHAT and CDR2 FQNNGV. V shed 7 bases and J shed 0 bases, with 9 bases lying between them. The CDR3 covers 13 residues. As DNA, the CDR3 is TGTGCCAGCATTCGTAGATTGAACACTGAAGCTTTCTTT. Protein sequence: CASIRRLNTEAFF.

The chain combines TRBV7-2 with TRBJ1-1; the D gene is possibly TRBD1 (5 bases). CDR3 length equals 15 residues. Germline CDR1 reads SGHTA; CDR2 reads FQGNSA. Trimming cost V 4 bases and J 2 bases, with 14 bases left between them. The CDR3 is CASSSPGTGNTEAFF. The DNA for the CDR3 is TGTGCCAGCAGCTCCCCAGGGACTGGAAACACTGAAGCTTTCTTT.

The genes are TRBV7-3 and TRBJ2-1, with a weak D call TRBD1 (5 bases). From germline, CDR1 is SGHTA and CDR2 FQGTGA. The CDR3 is made up of 15 amino acids. Deletions cut 3 bases from V and 5 bases from J, with 14 bases between. The CDR3 loop is CASSFWTSPHNEQFF. Here the CDR3 DNA reads TGTGCCAGCAGCTTTTGGACATCCCCCCACAATGAGCAGTTCTTC.

J is TRBJ1-2 and V is TRBV7-8, with D tentatively TRBD1 (5 bases). In germline, CDR1 is SGHVS, CDR2 FQNEAQ. Trimming removed 5 bases at V and 7 bases at J, with 11 bases between. The length of the CDR3 is 12 residues. The CDR3 region has the DNA TGTGCCAGCAGCCCGCGGACATCTGGCTACACCTTC. Protein: CASSPRTSGYTF.

CDR3 DNA: TGCAGCGCGAAATACATGAACACTGAAGCTTTCTTT. Amino acid sequence: CSAKYMNTEAFF. This chain uses TRBV29-1 with TRBJ1-1; no firm D call. Trimming cost V 7 bases and J 0 bases, with 9 bases left between them. Germline CDR1 reads SQVTM; CDR2 reads ANQGSEA. The CDR3 contains 12 residues. Filled out from reference TRBV29-1 and TRBJ1-1, the complete variable domain reads SAVISQKPSRDICQRGTSLTIQCQVDSQVTMMFWYRQQPGQSLTLIATANQGSEATYESGFVIDKFPISRPNLTFSTLTVSNMSPEDSSIYLCSAKYMNTEAFFGQGTRLTVV.

The rearrangement uses TRBV6-5 and TRBJ1-2; TRBD1 might be the D (5 bases). The length of the CDR3 is 15 residues. The V end was cut by 2 bases, the J end by 6 bases, with 16 bases between. Germline-derived CDR1 and CDR2 are MNHEY and SVGAGI. The CDR3 DNA reads TGTGCCAGCAGTTACGGGGCTCGGGGAGGGGATGGCTACACCTTC. Residues: CASSYGARGGDGYTF.

This chain links TRBV28 with TRBJ2-5; possibly TRBD2 for D (6 bases). Germline CDR1 is MDHEN and CDR2 is SYDVKM. Between the trimmed V and J ends, which lost 3 bases and 5 bases, there was a span of 13 bases. This CDR3 has 14 residues. Here the CDR3 DNA reads TGTGCCAGCAGTTTCCGGGAGCTTGGGGAGACCCAGTACTTC. This translates into CASSFRELGETQYF. The full variable domain, rest sourced from reference TRBV28 and TRBJ2-5, is DVKVTQSSRYLVKRTGEKVFLECVQDMDHENMFWYRQDPGLGLRLIYFSYDVKMKEKGDIPEGYSVSREKKERFSLILESASTNQTSMYLCASSFRELGETQYFGPGTRLLVL.

The chain links TRBV28 to TRBJ1-4, with TRBD1 matching over 8 bases. Unmatched junction bases numbered 6, after V lost 5 bases and J lost 7 bases. Germline V lookup: CDR1 MDHEN, CDR2 SYDVKM. CDR3 length equals 14 residues. The CDR3 DNA follows: TGTGCCAGCAGTACGACTGGGACAGGTGAAAAACTGTTTTTT. This codes for CASSTTGTGEKLFF.

This clone showed up just a few times. The V call is TRBV12-5, the J call TRBJ2-5, with 10 bases fitting TRBD1. Germline loops: CDR1 LGHNT, CDR2 FRNRAP. The CDR3 contains 20 residues. Unmatched junction bases numbered 18, after V lost 0 bases and J lost 5 bases. CDR3 sequence: CASGLVQGSTGGYSGETQYF. The CDR3 region has the DNA TGTGCTAGTGGTTTGGTACAGGGGTCGACAGGGGGCTATTCGGGGGAGACCCAGTACTTC.

This chain links TRBV6-5 with TRBJ1-5; D remains ambiguous. Germline lookup yields CDR1 MNHEY and CDR2 SVGAGI. CDR3 length equals 13 residues. Trimming pared 6 bases from V and 2 bases from J, leaving 8 bases between. DNA for the CDR3: TGTGCCAGCAGGTACAGCGGCAATCAGCCCCAGCATTTT. Translating gives CASRYSGNQPQHF.

The V and J genes are TRBV18 and TRBJ2-7; no firm D call. CDR1 and CDR2 from the germline V gene are KGHSH and LQKENI. Trimming left V 4 bases short and J 7 bases short, with 14 bases between. This CDR3 has 13 residues. In DNA form, the CDR3 reads TGTGCCAGCTCACGGGCCACCCCACGAGAGCAGTACTTC. It encodes CASSRATPREQYF.

The V call is TRBV10-3, the J call TRBJ1-1, with D possibly being TRBD1 (5 bases). The CDR3 covers 14 residues. Trimming left V 3 bases short and J 4 bases short, with 12 bases between. CDR1 and CDR2 from the germline V gene are ENHRY and SYGVKD. The CDR3 spells CAISEPGGATEAFF. The CDR3 bases are TGTGCCATCAGTGAACCCGGAGGGGCCACTGAAGCTTTCTTT.

The chain couples TRBV19 to TRBJ2-7; the D gene is possibly TRBD1 (5 bases). This CDR3 is 13 amino acids long. V was shortened by 3 bases and J by 3 bases, with 9 bases between the two germline ends. Germline V gives CDR1 LNHDA, CDR2 SQIVND (reference sequence). CDR3 in DNA: TGTGCCAGTAGTATGGGGCCTCACTACGAGCAGTACTTC. Protein: CASSMGPHYEQYF.

This clone appeared once. The CDR3 is CASSVGGVRTSRYSNTGELFF. Here the CDR3 DNA reads TGTGCCAGCAGCGTAGGGGGCGTCAGGACTAGCCGTTACTCGAACACCGGGGAGCTGTTTTTT. The rearrangement uses TRBV9 and TRBJ2-2; TRBD2 matches 8 bases. The CDR3 extends over 21 amino acids. The ends lost 0 bases at V and 0 bases at J; junction bases unmatched: 16. Germline CDR1 and CDR2: SGDLS and YYNGEE.

The DNA for the CDR3 is TGTGCCAGCAGTTTATCCGGGTATCGCACAGATACGCAGTATTTT. Its protein product is CASSLSGYRTDTQYF. V usage is TRBV28 and J usage is TRBJ2-3; no firm D call. Deletions cut 1 base from V and 1 base from J, with 9 bases between. CDR1 and CDR2 (germline): MDHEN, SYDVKM. The CDR3 consists of 15 residues.

As to this clone: A read error is possible here, since a much larger clone lies one base away. The genes are TRBV7-9 and TRBJ1-1; D not certain. CDR1 and CDR2 from the germline V gene are SEHNR and FQNEAQ (reference sequence). This CDR3 contains 13 residues. V was trimmed by 2 bases and J by 1 base, leaving 5 bases between them. CDR3 sequence (DNA): TGTGCCAGCAGCTTAACAGAGAACACTGAAGCTTTCTTT. Translation gives CASSLTENTEAFF.